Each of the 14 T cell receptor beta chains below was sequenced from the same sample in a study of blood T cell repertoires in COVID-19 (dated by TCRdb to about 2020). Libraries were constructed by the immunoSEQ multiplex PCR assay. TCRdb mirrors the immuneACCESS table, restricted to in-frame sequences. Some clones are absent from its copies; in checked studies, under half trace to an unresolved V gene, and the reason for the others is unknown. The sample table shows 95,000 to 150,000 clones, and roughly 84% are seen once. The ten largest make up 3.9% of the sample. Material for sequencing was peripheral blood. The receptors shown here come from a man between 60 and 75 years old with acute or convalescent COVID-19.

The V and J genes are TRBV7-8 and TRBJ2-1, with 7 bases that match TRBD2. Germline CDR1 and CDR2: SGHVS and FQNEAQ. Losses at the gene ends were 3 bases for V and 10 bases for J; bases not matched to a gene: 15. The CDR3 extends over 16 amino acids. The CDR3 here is CASSFWTSLRSGEQFF. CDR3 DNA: TGTGCCAGCAGCTTCTGGACTAGTTTGCGGTCGGGGGAGCAGTTCTTC. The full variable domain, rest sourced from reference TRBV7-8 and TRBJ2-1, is GAGVSQSPRYKVAKRGQDVALRCDPISGHVSLFWYQQALGQGPEFLTYFQNEAQLDKSGLPSDRFFAERPEGSVSTLKIQRTQQEDSAVYLCASSFWTSLRSGEQFFGPGTRLTVL.

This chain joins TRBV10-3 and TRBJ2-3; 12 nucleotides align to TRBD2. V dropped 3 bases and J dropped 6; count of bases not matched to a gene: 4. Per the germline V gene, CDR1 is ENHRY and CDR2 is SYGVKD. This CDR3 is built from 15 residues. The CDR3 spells CAISDNLAGGDTQYF. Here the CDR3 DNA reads TGTGCCATCAGTGACAACCTAGCGGGAGGGGATACGCAGTATTTT.

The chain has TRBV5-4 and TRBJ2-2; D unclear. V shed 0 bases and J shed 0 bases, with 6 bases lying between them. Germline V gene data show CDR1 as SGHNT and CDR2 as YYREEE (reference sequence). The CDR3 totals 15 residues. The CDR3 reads CASSLGLTNTGELFF. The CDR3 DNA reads TGTGCCAGCAGCTTGGGACTGACGAACACCGGGGAGCTGTTTTTT.

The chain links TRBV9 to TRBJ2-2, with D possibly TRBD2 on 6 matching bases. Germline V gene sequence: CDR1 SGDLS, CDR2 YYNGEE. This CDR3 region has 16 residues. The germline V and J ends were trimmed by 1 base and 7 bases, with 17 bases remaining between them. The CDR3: CASSVSEGEGYGELFF. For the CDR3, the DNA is TGTGCCAGCAGCGTATCGGAGGGAGAAGGGTACGGGGAGCTGTTTTTT.

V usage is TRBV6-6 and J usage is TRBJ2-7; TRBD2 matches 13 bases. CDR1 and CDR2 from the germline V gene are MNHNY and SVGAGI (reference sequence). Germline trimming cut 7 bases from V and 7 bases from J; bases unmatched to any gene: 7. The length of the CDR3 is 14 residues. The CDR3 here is CASTGLAGAGEQYF. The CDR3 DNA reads TGTGCCAGCACCGGACTAGCGGGGGCGGGAGAGCAGTACTTC.

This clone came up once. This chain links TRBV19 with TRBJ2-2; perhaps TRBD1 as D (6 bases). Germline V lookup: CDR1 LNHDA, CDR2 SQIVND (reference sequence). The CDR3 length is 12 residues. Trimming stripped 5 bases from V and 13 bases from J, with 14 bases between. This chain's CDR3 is CASSDRRKPLFF. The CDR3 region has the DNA TGTGCCAGTAGTGACAGGCGCAAACCGCTGTTTTTT.

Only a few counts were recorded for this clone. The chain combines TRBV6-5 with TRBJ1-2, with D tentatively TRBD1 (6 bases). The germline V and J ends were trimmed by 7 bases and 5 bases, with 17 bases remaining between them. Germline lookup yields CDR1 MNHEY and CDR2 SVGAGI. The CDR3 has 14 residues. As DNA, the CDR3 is TGTGCCAGCATTAACGGGACAAACCGTTATGGCTACACCTTC. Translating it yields CASINGTNRYGYTF.

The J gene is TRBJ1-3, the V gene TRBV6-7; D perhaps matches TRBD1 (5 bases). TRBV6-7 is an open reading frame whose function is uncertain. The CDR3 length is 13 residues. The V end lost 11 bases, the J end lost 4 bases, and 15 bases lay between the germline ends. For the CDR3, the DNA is TGTGCCCTGACAGAAATTGCGGGAAACACCATATATTTT. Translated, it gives CALTEIAGNTIYF.

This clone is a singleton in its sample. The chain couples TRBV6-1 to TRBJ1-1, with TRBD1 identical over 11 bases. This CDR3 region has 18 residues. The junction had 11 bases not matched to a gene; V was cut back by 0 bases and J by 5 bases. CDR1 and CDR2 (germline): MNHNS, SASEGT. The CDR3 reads CASSEARGQGAFRTEAFF. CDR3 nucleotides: TGTGCCAGCAGTGAAGCAAGAGGACAGGGGGCATTTCGGACTGAAGCTTTCTTT.

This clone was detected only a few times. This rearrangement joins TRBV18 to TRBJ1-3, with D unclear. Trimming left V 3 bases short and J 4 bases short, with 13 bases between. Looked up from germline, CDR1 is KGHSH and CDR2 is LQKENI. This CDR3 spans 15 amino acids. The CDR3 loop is CASSPNQEVGNTIYF. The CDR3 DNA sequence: TGTGCCAGCTCACCCAACCAAGAGGTCGGAAACACCATATATTTT.

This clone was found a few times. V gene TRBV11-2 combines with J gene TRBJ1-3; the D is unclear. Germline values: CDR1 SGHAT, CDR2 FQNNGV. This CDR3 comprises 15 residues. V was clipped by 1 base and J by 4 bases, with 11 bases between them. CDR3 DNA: TGTGCCAGCAGCTTAGGAAGAGGGCAGGGAAACACCATATATTTT. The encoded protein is CASSLGRGQGNTIYF.

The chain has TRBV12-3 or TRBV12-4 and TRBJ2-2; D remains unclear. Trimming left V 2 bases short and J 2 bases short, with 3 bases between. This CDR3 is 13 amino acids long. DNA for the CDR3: TGTGCCAGCAGTTTAACTAACACCGGGGAGCTGTTTTTT. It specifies CASSLTNTGELFF.

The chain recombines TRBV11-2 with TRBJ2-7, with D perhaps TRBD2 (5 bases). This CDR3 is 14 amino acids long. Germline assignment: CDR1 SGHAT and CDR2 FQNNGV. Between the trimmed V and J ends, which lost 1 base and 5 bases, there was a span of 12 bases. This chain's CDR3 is CASSLGGSPHEQYF. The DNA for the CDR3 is TGTGCCAGCAGCTTAGGAGGGAGTCCCCACGAGCAGTACTTC.

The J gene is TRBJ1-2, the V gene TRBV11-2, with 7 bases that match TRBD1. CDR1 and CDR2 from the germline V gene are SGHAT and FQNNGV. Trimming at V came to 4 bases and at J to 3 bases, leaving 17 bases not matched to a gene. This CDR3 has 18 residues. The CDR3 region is CASSWAPRGGGEDYGYTF. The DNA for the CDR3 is TGTGCCAGCAGCTGGGCCCCGAGAGGGGGCGGTGAGGACTATGGCTACACCTTC.